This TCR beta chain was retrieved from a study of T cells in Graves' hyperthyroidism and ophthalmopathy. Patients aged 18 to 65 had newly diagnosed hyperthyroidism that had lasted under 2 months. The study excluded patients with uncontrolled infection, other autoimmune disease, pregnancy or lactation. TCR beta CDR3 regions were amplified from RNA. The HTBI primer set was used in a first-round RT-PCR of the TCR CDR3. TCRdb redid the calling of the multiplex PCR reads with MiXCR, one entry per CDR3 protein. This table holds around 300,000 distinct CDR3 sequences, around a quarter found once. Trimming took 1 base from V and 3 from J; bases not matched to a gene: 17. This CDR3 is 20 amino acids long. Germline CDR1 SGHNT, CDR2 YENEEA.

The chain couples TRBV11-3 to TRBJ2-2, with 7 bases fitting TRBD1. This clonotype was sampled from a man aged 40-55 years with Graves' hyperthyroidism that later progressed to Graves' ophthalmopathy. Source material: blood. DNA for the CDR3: TGTGCCAGCAGCTTAGTCGATTTTGGGACAGATTTTGGTCACACCGGGGAGCTGTTTTTT. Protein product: CASSLVDFGTDFGHTGELFF.